Each of the 22 T cell receptor beta chains below was sequenced from the same sample in a study of Graves' ophthalmopathy and Graves' hyperthyroidism. Investigators amplified TCR beta CDR3 regions from RNA transcripts. RT-PCR with HTBI primers came first, then second-round multiplex PCR. Via MiXCR, TCRdb re-called the multiplex PCR reads, giving one row per CDR3 protein. Here the sample spans tens of thousands of distinct CDR3 sequences, approximately 50% being singletons. The source material was peripheral blood. The receptor set was obtained from an adult woman with Graves' ophthalmopathy.

This sequence joins TRBV6-1 and TRBJ1-2; 8 bases fit TRBD1. This CDR3 is built from 12 residues. Germline trimming cut 7 bases from V and 9 bases from J; bases unmatched to any gene: 7. The germline CDR1 and CDR2 sequences are MNHNS and SASEGT. CDR3 residues: CASTGQGISYTF. CDR3 sequence (DNA): TGTGCCAGCACCGGACAGGGAATTAGCTACACCTTC.

This clonotype was counted a single time. The junction departs from the called germline gene at one end, perhaps through a read error. The chain uses TRBV20-1 and TRBJ2-7; TRBD2 agrees at 7 bases. The CDR3 is 15 residues long. Germline V gene data show CDR1 as DFQATT and CDR2 as SNEGSKA (reference sequence). The CDR3 region is CSARDLAGEAYERYF. The CDR3 bases are TGCAGTGCTAGGGATCTGGCGGGAGAGGCCTACGAGCGGTACTTC.

The gene calls are TRBV24-1 and TRBJ2-1; TRBD2 is a possible D gene (5 bases). Looked up from germline, CDR1 is KGHDR and CDR2 is SFDVKD. V lost 4 bases to trimming and J lost 6 bases, with 18 bases between them. The CDR3 runs 16 residues. The CDR3 protein is CATSEPKRSAVNEQFF. The CDR3 coding sequence is TGTGCCACCAGTGAGCCGAAGCGGAGCGCAGTCAATGAGCAGTTCTTC.

A few counts support this clonotype. The chain employs TRBV15 and TRBJ2-7, with TRBD2 identical over 8 bases. The CDR3 spans 15 residues. Losses at the gene ends were 0 bases for V and 4 bases for J; bases not matched to a gene: 5. Germline-derived CDR1 and CDR2 are LNHNV and YYDKDF (reference sequence). The CDR3 DNA reads TGTGCCACCAGCAGAGATGTCGCGGGGGGATACGAGCAGTACTTC. It encodes CATSRDVAGGYEQYF. Combining the CDR3 with reference TRBV15 and TRBJ2-7 gives the whole variable domain DAMVIQNPRYQVTQFGKPVTLSCSQTLNHNVMYWYQQKSSQAPKLLFHYYDKDFNNEADTPDNFQSRRPNTSFCFLDIRSPGLGDTAMYLCATSRDVAGGYEQYFGPGTRLTVT.

This clonotype was counted at least ten times. The chain combines TRBV5-6 with TRBJ2-5, with 7 bases fitting TRBD2. Per germline, CDR1 SGHDT and CDR2 YYEEEE. V was clipped by 0 bases and J by 3 bases; unmatched bases: 2. CDR3 size: 14 residues. The DNA for the CDR3 is TGTGCCAGCAGCTTGGGACTAGCCAAAGAGACCCAGTACTTC. Protein sequence: CASSLGLAKETQYF.

Ten or more counts support this clonotype. The CDR3 nucleotides are TGCAGTGCTAGATTTGTGGTCCCAAGAGATACGCAGTATTTT. Its translation is CSARFVVPRDTQYF. This chain uses TRBV20-1 with TRBJ2-3; D unclear. V was trimmed by 2 bases and J by 5 bases, leaving 14 bases between them. The CDR3 has 14 amino acids. CDR1 and CDR2 (germline): DFQATT, SNEGSKA (reference sequence).

CDR3 residues: CASSELQESTQYF. CDR3 DNA: TGTGCCAGCAGTGAACTTCAGGAGTCGACCCAGTACTTC. The rearrangement links TRBV6-1 to TRBJ2-5; no definite D call. Germline loops: CDR1 MNHNS, CDR2 SASEGT. The germline V and J ends were trimmed by 2 bases and 7 bases, with 11 bases remaining between them. The CDR3 spans 13 residues.

This clonotype was recorded many times. V is TRBV12-3 or TRBV12-4 and J is TRBJ2-1; 11 nucleotides match TRBD2. This CDR3 region has 15 residues. Unmatched junction bases numbered 4, after V lost 6 bases and J lost 3 bases. The chain's CDR3 is CASSPGLADYNEQFF. In DNA form, the CDR3 reads TGTGCCAGCAGCCCGGGACTAGCGGACTACAATGAGCAGTTCTTC.

Details on this clonotype: A much larger clone lies a single base off, so this may be a read error. V is TRBV4-1 and J is TRBJ2-2; no clear D gene. The germline V gene has CDR1 MGHRA and CDR2 YSYEKL. The length of the CDR3 is 14 residues. V dropped 0 bases and J dropped 9 bases, with 11 bases sitting between them. For the CDR3, the DNA is TGCGCCAGCAGCCAAGATCTTAGGGTATGGGAGCTGTTTTTT. It yields the protein CASSQDLRVWELFF.

This clonotype was counted ten times or more. A read error may explain this, as a much larger clone is one base away. The chain recombines TRBV7-2 with TRBJ1-3, with TRBD1 identical over 8 bases. The trim removed 5 bases at V and 11 bases at J, leaving 8 bases unmatched. From germline, CDR1 is SGHTA and CDR2 FQGNSA. CDR3 length: 13 amino acids. CDR3 sequence: CASSIGQGYAIYF. CDR3 nucleotides: TGTGCCAGCAGCATCGGACAGGGCTACGCCATATATTTT.

Many counts were recorded for this clonotype. This rearrangement joins TRBV19 to TRBJ1-4; TRBD1 aligns across 11 bases. With V trimmed by 4 bases and J by 8 bases, 18 bases remained unmatched. CDR3 length: 19 residues. Germline CDR1 reads LNHDA; CDR2 reads SQIVND (reference sequence). As DNA, the CDR3 is TGTGCCAGTAGTACCCGAGGGGACAGGGGGATCAATCCCGAAGAAAAACTGTTTTTT. It is translated as CASSTRGDRGINPEEKLFF. Based on the CDR3 plus reference TRBV19 and TRBJ1-4, the full variable domain is DGGITQSPKYLFRKEGQNVTLSCEQNLNHDAMYWYRQDPGQGLRLIYYSQIVNDFQKGDIAEGYSVSREKKESFPLTVTSAQKNPTAFYLCASSTRGDRGINPEEKLFFGSGTQLSVL.

Remarks on this clonotype: At one of its ends the junction is not consistent with the germline gene, which may arise from a read error. V is TRBV20-1 and J is TRBJ1-6; tentative D call: TRBD1 (6 bases). CDR1 is DFQATT, CDR2 SNEGSKA, per germline (reference sequence). There are 15 residues in the CDR3. CDR3 in DNA: TGCAGTGTTAGAGGAGGGGGGGAAAATCGAACACCCCTCCACTTT. It codes for CSVRGGGENRTPLHF.

This clonotype is a singleton in its sample. The V and J genes are TRBV25-1 and TRBJ2-3, with 8 bases aligning to TRBD2. J gave up 8 bases and V 6 bases, and 16 bases lay outside the gene matches. The CDR3 has 16 residues. The germline V gene encodes CDR1 MGHDK and CDR2 SYGVNS. This chain's CDR3 is CASRDMVTGGKSTQYF. CDR3 DNA: TGTGCCAGCAGGGATATGGTTACGGGAGGGAAAAGTACGCAGTATTTT.

As concerns this clonotype: The conserved final phenylalanine or tryptophan is absent from the CDR3, which likely points to a read error. V and J are TRBV19 and TRBJ2-2; D unclear. The germline V and J ends were trimmed by 3 bases and 6 bases, with 5 bases remaining between them. CDR1 and CDR2 from the germline V gene are LNHDA and SQIVND (reference sequence). The CDR3 runs to 12 residues. The CDR3 reads CASSIPAGELFS. For the CDR3, the DNA is TGTGCCAGTAGTATTCCCGCCGGGGAGCTGTTTTCT.

Many counts were recorded for this clonotype. A much larger clone lies a single base off, so this may be a read error. The gene calls are TRBV20-1 and TRBJ2-5; TRBD2 agrees at 7 bases. Per the germline V gene, CDR1 is DFQATT and CDR2 is SNEGSKA (reference sequence). The CDR3 sequence is 12 residues long. CDR3 in DNA: TGCAGTGCCCAGAGTGGGCGGGAGACCCTGTACTTC. It specifies CSAQSGRETLYF.

In its sample, this clonotype was seen many times. DNA for the CDR3: TGTGCCAGCAGTGACTCGCACAGGGACACAGATACGCAGTATTTT. Translation gives CASSDSHRDTDTQYF. The chain uses TRBV6-4 and TRBJ2-3, with a tentative D call TRBD1 (6 bases). V lost 0 bases and J 2 bases, leaving 9 bases between the germline ends. In germline, CDR1 is MRHNA, CDR2 SNTAGT. This CDR3 is 15 amino acids long.

This clonotype was seen many times. J is TRBJ1-5 and V is TRBV28, with 9 bases lining up with TRBD1. The CDR3 has 14 residues. Germline V gene sequence: CDR1 MDHEN, CDR2 SYDVKM. V lost 5 bases and J lost 8; bases outside the gene matches: 7. CDR3 loop: CASSEQGAGEPQHF. For the CDR3, the DNA is TGTGCCAGCAGTGAACAGGGGGCGGGGGAGCCCCAGCATTTT.

This clonotype was recorded a few times. V gene TRBV18 combines with J gene TRBJ2-5; 7 nucleotides line up with TRBD2. CDR1 and CDR2 from the germline V gene are KGHSH and LQKENI. The CDR3 sequence is 13 residues long. With 5 bases clipped from V and 7 bases from J, the junction kept 7 bases outside the gene matches. The CDR3 DNA reads TGTGCCAGCTCATCTGGACTAGAAGGGACCCAGTACTTC. Translated, it gives CASSSGLEGTQYF.

As DNA, the CDR3 is TGTGCCACTCGCCGGGATCTAGTCGACGAGCAGTACTTC. As protein: CATRRDLVDEQYF. The J gene is TRBJ2-7, the V gene TRBV6-6, with D possibly being TRBD2 (5 bases). The CDR3 length is 13 residues. V lost 10 bases to trimming and J lost 5 bases, with 18 bases between them. The germline CDR1 and CDR2 sequences are MNHNY and SVGAGI (reference sequence).

The genes are TRBV6-6 and TRBJ1-4; 8 bases are shared with TRBD1. V was pared by 6 bases and J by 7 bases, with 4 bases of the junction left unmatched. The V gene's germline CDR1 is MNHNY and CDR2 SVGAGI (reference sequence). This CDR3 has 13 amino acids. The CDR3 is CASRGQEGEKLFF. CDR3 DNA: TGTGCCAGCAGGGGACAGGAGGGTGAAAAACTGTTTTTT.

In the case of this clonotype: The junction differs from germline at one of its ends, possibly a read error. This chain joins TRBV6-5 and TRBJ1-4, with D possibly TRBD1 on 6 matching bases. Germline CDR1 MNHEY, CDR2 SVGAGI. The CDR3 sequence is 15 residues long. Here the CDR3 DNA reads TGTGCCAGCAGACGCGCGGGGGCAGCTAATGAAGAACTGTTTTTT. Translating it yields CASRRAGAANEELFF.

The J gene is TRBJ1-3, the V gene TRBV6-5, with a possible D match to TRBD1 (6 bases). V lost 8 bases and J 6 bases, leaving 8 bases between the germline ends. Germline V gives CDR1 MNHEY, CDR2 SVGAGI. This CDR3 has 11 residues. In DNA form, the CDR3 reads TGTGCCAGCTCAGGGGTAAACACCATATATTTT. This gives the protein CASSGVNTIYF.